This T cell receptor beta chain comes out of a study of blood T cell repertoires in COVID-19. Per the germline V gene, CDR1 is MNHEY and CDR2 is SVGAGI. This CDR3 region has 13 residues. Trimming removed 4 bases at V and 8 bases at J, with 14 bases between. Only in-frame clones appear in the TCRdb table, and some are missing; sequencing was by immunoSEQ multiplex PCR. Of around 130,000 clones in the sample, roughly 82% were seen once. The TCR was taken from a human donor in a cohort sampled during active COVID-19. Sequenced sample: peripheral blood. The rearrangement uses TRBV6-5 and TRBJ1-2, with D hard to call. The CDR3 coding sequence is TGTGCCAGCAGTTCCACCGAGGTTTGGGGCTACACCTTC. Protein: CASSSTEVWGYTF.